This T cell receptor (beta chain) derives from a study of T cell responses to AZD1222 COVID-19 vaccine. The study, taken as a whole, reports: In a largely white British group with more females than males, clonal diversity was possibly underestimated.

The repertoire was sequenced with immunoSEQ multiplex PCR; TCRdb's copy has only in-frame clones and lacks some. The sample contains 80,000 to 100,000 clones, 85% to 90% of which appear only once. The CDR3 is made up of 17 amino acids. After removal of 7 bases from V and 1 base from J, the junction contained 14 bases not matched to a gene. Germline assignment: CDR1 SGHAT and CDR2 FQNNGV. Comments on this clone: Its target is unknown.

The rearrangement joins TRBV11-2 to TRBJ2-7, with 9 positions matching TRBD1. This specimen was peripheral blood, taken 28 days after the second AZD1222 dose. This receptor was taken from an adult who received the AZD1222 COVID-19 vaccine. In DNA form, the CDR3 reads TGTGCCAGCACCGTACTCCCGGGGGGACAGGGTTCCTACGAGCAGTACTTC. This translates into CASTVLPGGQGSYEQYF.